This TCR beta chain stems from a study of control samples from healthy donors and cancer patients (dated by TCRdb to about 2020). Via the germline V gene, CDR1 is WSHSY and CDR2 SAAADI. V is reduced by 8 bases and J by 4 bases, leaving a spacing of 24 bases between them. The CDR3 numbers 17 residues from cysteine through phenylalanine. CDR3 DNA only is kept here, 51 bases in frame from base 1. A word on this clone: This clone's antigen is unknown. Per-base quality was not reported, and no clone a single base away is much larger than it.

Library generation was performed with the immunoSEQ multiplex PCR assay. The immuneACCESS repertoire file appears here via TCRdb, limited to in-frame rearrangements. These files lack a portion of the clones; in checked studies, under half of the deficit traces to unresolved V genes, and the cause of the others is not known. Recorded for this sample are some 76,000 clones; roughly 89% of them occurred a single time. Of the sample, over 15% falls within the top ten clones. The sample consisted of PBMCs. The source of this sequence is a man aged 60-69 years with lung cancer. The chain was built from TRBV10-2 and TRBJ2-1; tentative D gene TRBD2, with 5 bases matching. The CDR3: CASLMSIAPRPYNEQFF. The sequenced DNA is TGCGCCAGCCTCATGAGTATAGCGCCTCGTCCTTACAATGAGCAGTTCTTC.